This TCR beta chain came from a study of blood T cell repertoires in COVID-19 (dated by TCRdb to the early 2020s). For the wider study: The collaborator samples originated in the United States, Italy and Spain and spanned the acute and convalescent phases of COVID-19. The prospective study material was composed of cDNA or gDNA derived from T cells, B-cell-depleted T cells, or PBMCs. The dataset comprised deeply sampled blood TCRbeta repertoires from subjects exposed to, actively infected with, or recovered from COVID-19. The repertoires were released in a freely available public database meant as a resource for research on the immune response to SARS-CoV-2. The samples were drawn from the first 160 participants of the ongoing ImmuneRACE study and from 950 to 1,500 subjects provided by 6 global collaborators. Sample metadata almost always included a de-identified subject ID, COVID-19 status, age in years and sex. Where HLA class I and class II types were available, the types were taken from metadata supplied by the sample provider, not from assay-based typing. General conclusions and limits of the study: Clinical and demographic metadata were provided uncurated, with the amount varying by source and participant.

This clone has more than one count but fewer than ten. Its antigen target is currently unknown. No base-level quality is on record; no much larger clone is a single base apart. Spanning cysteine to phenylalanine, the CDR3 consists of 15 amino acids. CDR3 DNA is the only sequence kept; it has 45 bases, read in frame from the first base. Via the germline V gene, CDR1 is SGDLS and CDR2 YYNGEE. Trimming leaves V shorter by 2 bases and J shorter by 9 bases, with the junction holding 10 bases beyond the gene matches. Participants in the prospective study were aged roughly 18 to 100 years, lived in some 24 United States geographic areas, and enrolled through a virtual design. In the prospective study, participants were assigned to cohorts based on the clinical history participants reported in a screening survey and a study questionnaire. Recovered participants in ImmuneRACE Cohort 3 were defined as having two consecutive negative NP/OP PCR tests, clearance from a healthcare professional, or resolution of symptoms. In the prospective study, mobile phlebotomists collected whole blood, serum and a nasopharyngeal or oropharyngeal swab from each participant. Additional blood draws and questionnaires over an approximately two-month period could optionally be provided by prospective study participants. Prospective study blood samples were shipped either frozen or at room temperature before DNA extraction.

TCRbeta CDR3 regions were amplified from genomic DNA by means of the immunoSEQ Assay, a bias-controlled multiplex PCR. Concerning the study's data processing: The number of nucleated cells in each sample was estimated by amplification of reference gene primers within the assay. To quantify the absolute abundance of each unique TCRbeta CDR3 rearrangement, sequence reads were collapsed and filtered. For each sample, productive Simpson clonality was calculated as the square root of Simpson's diversity index over productive rearrangements. The table was pulled from immuneACCESS by TCRdb, which kept in-frame rearrangements only. Such tables lose some clones; where checked, under half of the loss comes from unresolved V genes, and the rest has no known cause. The DNA was the basis for D and trimming; V, J and clone size are from that table. The table for this sample lists 200,000 to 300,000 clones; around nine tenths of them were counted only once. The ten biggest clones cover 4.1% of the sample.

This sequence was found in a woman aged 25 to 39 who had recovered from COVID-19. The V and J segments used are TRBV9 and TRBJ2-1; 8 middle bases align to TRBD2. Sequencing used PBMCs or T cells enriched from blood (not recorded which). The CDR3 protein: CASSVPASGSSEQFF. The sequence in DNA is TGTGCCAGCAGCGTTCCCGCCAGCGGGAGTTCTGAGCAGTTCTTC.